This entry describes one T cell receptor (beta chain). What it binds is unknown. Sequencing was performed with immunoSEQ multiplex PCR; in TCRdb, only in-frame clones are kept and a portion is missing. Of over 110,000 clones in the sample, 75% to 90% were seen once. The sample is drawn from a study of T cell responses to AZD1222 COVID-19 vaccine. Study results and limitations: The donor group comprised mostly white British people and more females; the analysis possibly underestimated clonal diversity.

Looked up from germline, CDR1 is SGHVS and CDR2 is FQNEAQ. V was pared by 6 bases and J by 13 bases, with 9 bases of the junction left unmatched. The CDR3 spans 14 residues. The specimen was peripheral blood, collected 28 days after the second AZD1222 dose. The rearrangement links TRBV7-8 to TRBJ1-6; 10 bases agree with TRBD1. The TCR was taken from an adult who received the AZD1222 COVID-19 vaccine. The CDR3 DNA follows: TGTGCCAGCAGTGACGGGACAGGGGTTTTTCCCCTCCACTTT. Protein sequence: CASSDGTGVFPLHF.